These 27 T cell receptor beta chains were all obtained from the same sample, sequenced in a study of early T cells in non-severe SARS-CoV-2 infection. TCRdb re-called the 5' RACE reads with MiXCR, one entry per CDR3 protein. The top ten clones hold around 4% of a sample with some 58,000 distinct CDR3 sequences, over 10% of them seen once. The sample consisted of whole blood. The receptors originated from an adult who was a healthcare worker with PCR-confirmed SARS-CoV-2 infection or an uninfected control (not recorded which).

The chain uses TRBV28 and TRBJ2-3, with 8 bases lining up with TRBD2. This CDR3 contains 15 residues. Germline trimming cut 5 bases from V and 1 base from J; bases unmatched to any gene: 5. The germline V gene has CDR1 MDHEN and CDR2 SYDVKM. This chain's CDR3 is CASSVQRGRTDTQYF. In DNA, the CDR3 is TGTGCCAGCAGTGTCCAGCGGGGGCGCACAGATACGCAGTATTTT.

This chain's CDR3 is CSVTTGITDTQYF. The CDR3 DNA reads TGCAGCGTGACAACAGGGATTACAGATACGCAGTATTTT. The chain links TRBV29-1 to TRBJ2-3, with D perhaps TRBD1 (6 bases). V lost 6 bases and J 3 bases, leaving 13 bases between the germline ends. This CDR3 is built from 13 residues. CDR1 and CDR2 (germline): SQVTM, ANQGSEA.

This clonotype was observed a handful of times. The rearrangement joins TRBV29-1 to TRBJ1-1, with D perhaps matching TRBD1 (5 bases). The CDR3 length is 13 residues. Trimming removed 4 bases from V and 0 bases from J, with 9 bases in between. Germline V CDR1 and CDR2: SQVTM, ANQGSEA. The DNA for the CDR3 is TGCAGCGTTGGACAGTTCATGAACACTGAAGCTTTCTTT. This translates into CSVGQFMNTEAFF.

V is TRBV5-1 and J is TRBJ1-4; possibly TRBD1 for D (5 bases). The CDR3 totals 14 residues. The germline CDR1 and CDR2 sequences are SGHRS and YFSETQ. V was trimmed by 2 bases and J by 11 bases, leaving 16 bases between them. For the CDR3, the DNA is TGCGCCAGCAGCTTTGGGGGAGCGGAAGATAAACTGTTTTTT. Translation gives CASSFGGAEDKLFF.

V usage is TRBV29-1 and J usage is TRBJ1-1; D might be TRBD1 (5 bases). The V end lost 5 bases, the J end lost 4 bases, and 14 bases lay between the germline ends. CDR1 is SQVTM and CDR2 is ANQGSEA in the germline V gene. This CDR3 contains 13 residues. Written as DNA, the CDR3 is TGCAGCGTTTACTCTTGGGGGGGCACTGAAGCTTTCTTT. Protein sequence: CSVYSWGGTEAFF.

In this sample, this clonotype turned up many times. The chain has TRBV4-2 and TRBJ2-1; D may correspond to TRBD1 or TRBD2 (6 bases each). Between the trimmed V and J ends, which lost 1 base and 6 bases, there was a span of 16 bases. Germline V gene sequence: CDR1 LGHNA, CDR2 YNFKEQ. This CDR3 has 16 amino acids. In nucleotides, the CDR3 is TGTGCCAGCAGCCAAGGAATAGGGGGACTTTCCAATGAGCAGTTCTTC. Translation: CASSQGIGGLSNEQFF.

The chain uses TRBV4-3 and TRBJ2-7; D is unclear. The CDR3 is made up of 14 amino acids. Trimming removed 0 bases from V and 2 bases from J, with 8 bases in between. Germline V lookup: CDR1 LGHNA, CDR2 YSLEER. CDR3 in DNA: TGCGCCAGCAGCCAAGATGTCAGAACCTACGAGCAGTACTTC. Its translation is CASSQDVRTYEQYF.

For the CDR3, the DNA is TGTGCCAGCATCCAGTTTCCGGACTCGGACTTCACCGGGGAGCTGTTTTTT. It yields the protein CASIQFPDSDFTGELFF. J is TRBJ2-2 and V is TRBV11-2; possible D gene TRBD2, 5 bases. Germline V gives CDR1 SGHAT, CDR2 FQNNGV. There are 17 residues in the CDR3. V shed 7 bases and J shed 4 bases, with 22 bases lying between them. Based on the CDR3 plus reference TRBV11-2 and TRBJ2-2, the full variable domain is EAGVAQSPRYKIIEKRQSVAFWCNPISGHATLYWYQQILGQGPKLLIQFQNNGVVDDSQLPKDRFSAERLKGVDSTLKIQPAKLEDSAVYLCASIQFPDSDFTGELFFGEGSRLTVL.

The CDR3 DNA reads as TGTGCTAGTGGGGCCGAGGTGGCAGATACGCAGTATTTT. It is translated as CASGAEVADTQYF. The rearrangement links TRBV12-5 to TRBJ2-3; no clear D. CDR1 is LGHNT and CDR2 is FRNRAP in the germline V gene. This CDR3 spans 13 amino acids. V dropped 6 bases and J dropped 4 bases, with 11 bases sitting between them. The variable domain in full, completed from reference TRBV12-5 and TRBJ2-3, reads DARVTQTPRHKVTEMGQEVTMRCQPILGHNTVFWYRQTMMQGLELLAYFRNRAPLDDSGMPKDRFSAEMPDATLATLKIQPSEPRDSAVYFCASGAEVADTQYFGPGTRLTVL.

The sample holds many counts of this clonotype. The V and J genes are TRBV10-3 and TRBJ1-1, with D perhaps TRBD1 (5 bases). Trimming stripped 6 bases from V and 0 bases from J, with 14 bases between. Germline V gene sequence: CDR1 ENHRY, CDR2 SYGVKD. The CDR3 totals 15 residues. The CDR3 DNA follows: TGTGCCATCAGAGCCAACGAGGGGATGAACACTGAAGCTTTCTTT. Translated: CAIRANEGMNTEAFF.

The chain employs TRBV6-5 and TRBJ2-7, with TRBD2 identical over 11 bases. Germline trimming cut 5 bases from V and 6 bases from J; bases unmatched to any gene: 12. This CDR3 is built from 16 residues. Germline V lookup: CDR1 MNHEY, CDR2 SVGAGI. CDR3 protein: CASSLAGGTYTSEQYF. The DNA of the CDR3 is TGTGCCAGCAGTCTAGCGGGGGGAACCTACACCTCCGAGCAGTACTTC.

CDR3 residues: CASVTRSRERPGANVLTF. The CDR3 DNA follows: TGTGCCAGCGTCACCCGGTCCAGAGAAAGGCCTGGGGCCAACGTCCTGACTTTC. The rearrangement uses TRBV12-3 or TRBV12-4 and TRBJ2-6; no clear D. The CDR3 contains 18 residues. Trimming cost V 8 bases and J 2 bases, with 22 bases left between them.

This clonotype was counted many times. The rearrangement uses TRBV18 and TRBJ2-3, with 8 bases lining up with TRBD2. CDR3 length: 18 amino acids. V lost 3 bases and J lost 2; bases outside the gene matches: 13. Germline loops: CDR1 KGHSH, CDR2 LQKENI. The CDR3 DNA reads TGTGCCAGCTCACCTAGGACTAGCTTCGGGGCTGTCACAGATACGCAGTATTTT. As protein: CASSPRTSFGAVTDTQYF.

The CDR3 here is CSAGAGAGDEQFF. As DNA, the CDR3 is TGCAGTGCTGGAGCGGGGGCGGGAGATGAGCAGTTCTTC. This chain links TRBV20-1 with TRBJ2-1; TRBD2 agrees at 8 bases. V lost 5 bases, J lost 8 bases, and 8 bases stayed unmatched. The CDR3 is 13 amino acids. Germline V gives CDR1 DFQATT, CDR2 SNEGSKA (reference sequence).

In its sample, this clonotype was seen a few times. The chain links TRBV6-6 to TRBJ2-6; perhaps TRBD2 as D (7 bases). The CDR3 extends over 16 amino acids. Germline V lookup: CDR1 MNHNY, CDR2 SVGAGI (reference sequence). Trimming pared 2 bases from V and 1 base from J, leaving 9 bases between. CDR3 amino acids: CASSYGGASGANVLTF. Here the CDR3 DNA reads TGTGCCAGCAGTTACGGGGGGGCGTCTGGGGCCAACGTCCTGACTTTC.

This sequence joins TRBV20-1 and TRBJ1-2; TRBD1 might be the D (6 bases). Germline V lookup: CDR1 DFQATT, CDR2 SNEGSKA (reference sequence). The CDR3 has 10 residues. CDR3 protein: CTTQGGGYTF. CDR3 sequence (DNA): TGCACGACACAGGGAGGTGGCTACACCTTC.

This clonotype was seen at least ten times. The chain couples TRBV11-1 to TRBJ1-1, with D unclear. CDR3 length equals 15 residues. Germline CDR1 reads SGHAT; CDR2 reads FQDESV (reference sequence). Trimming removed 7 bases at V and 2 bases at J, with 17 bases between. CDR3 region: CASTPGRHRNTEAFF. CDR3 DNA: TGTGCCAGCACCCCAGGTCGGCATCGAAACACTGAAGCTTTCTTT.

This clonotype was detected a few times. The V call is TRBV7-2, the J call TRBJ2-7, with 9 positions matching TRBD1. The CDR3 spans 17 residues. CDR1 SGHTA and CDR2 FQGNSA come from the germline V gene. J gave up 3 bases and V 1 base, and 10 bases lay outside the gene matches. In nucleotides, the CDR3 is TGTGCCAGCAGCTTAGGGCCCCCCGGGACAGGGAACTACGAGCAGTACTTC. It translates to CASSLGPPGTGNYEQYF.

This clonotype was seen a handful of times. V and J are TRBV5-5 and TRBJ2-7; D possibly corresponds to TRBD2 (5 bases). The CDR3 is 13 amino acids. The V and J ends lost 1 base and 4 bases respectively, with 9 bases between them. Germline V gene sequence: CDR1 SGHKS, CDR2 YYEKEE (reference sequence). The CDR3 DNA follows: TGTGCCAGCAGCTTGAACGGAGGATACGAGCAGTACTTC. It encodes CASSLNGGYEQYF.

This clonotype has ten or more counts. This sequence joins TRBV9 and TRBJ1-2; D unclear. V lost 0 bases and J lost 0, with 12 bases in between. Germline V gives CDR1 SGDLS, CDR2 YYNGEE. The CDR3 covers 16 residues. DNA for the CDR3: TGTGCCAGCAGCGTAGAGTCAGGTTTAGCTAACTATGGCTACACCTTC. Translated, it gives CASSVESGLANYGYTF.

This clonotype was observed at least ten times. The CDR3 region is CASSVLAGAYNEQFF. In DNA form, the CDR3 reads TGTGCCAGCAGTGTCCTAGCGGGGGCCTACAATGAGCAGTTCTTC. The V gene is TRBV2, the J gene TRBJ2-1; 10 bases are a match to TRBD2. The junction had 2 bases not matched to a gene; V was cut back by 4 bases and J by 2 bases. The germline V gene has CDR1 SNHLY and CDR2 FYNNEI. The CDR3 contains 15 residues.

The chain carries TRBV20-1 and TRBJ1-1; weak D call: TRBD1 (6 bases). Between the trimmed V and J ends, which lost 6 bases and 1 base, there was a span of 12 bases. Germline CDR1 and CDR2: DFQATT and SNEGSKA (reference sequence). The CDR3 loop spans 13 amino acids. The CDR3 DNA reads TGCAGTGCAGGGGGGACGGGGAACACTGAAGCTTTCTTT. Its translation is CSAGGTGNTEAFF.

CDR3 protein: CASSLEADYGYTF. The CDR3 DNA sequence: TGCGCCAGCAGCTTGGAGGCAGACTATGGCTACACCTTC. The chain combines TRBV5-1 with TRBJ1-2; no clear D. Per germline, CDR1 SGHRS and CDR2 YFSETQ. The CDR3 runs to 13 residues. Trimming pared 0 bases from V and 3 bases from J, leaving 6 bases between.

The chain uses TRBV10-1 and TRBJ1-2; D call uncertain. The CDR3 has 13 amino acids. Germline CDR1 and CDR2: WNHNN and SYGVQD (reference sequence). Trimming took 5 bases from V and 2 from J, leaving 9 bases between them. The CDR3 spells CASSPWGNYGYTF. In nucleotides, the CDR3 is TGCGCCAGCAGTCCCTGGGGAAACTATGGCTACACCTTC.

The CDR3 sequence: CAIGGTDNEKLFF. As DNA, the CDR3 is TGTGCCATCGGAGGGACGGACAATGAAAAACTGTTTTTT. The chain has TRBV10-3 and TRBJ1-4, with D perhaps TRBD1 (5 bases). The CDR3 is made up of 13 amino acids. The germline gives CDR1 ENHRY, CDR2 SYGVKD. Deletions cut 8 bases from V and 5 bases from J, with 12 bases between.

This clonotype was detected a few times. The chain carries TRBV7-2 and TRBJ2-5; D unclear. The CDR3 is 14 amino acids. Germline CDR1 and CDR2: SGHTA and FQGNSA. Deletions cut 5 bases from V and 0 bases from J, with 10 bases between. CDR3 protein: CASSETEYQETQYF. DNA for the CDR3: TGTGCCAGCAGCGAAACAGAATACCAAGAGACCCAGTACTTC.

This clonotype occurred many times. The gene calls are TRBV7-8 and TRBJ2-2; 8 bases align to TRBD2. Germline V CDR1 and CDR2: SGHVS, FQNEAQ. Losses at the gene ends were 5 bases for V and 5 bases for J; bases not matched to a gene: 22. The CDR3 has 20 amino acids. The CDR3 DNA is TGTGCCAGCAGCCCATACCGAACCTATTCCGGGACTAGTCGAACCGGGGAGCTGTTTTTT. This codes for CASSPYRTYSGTSRTGELFF.